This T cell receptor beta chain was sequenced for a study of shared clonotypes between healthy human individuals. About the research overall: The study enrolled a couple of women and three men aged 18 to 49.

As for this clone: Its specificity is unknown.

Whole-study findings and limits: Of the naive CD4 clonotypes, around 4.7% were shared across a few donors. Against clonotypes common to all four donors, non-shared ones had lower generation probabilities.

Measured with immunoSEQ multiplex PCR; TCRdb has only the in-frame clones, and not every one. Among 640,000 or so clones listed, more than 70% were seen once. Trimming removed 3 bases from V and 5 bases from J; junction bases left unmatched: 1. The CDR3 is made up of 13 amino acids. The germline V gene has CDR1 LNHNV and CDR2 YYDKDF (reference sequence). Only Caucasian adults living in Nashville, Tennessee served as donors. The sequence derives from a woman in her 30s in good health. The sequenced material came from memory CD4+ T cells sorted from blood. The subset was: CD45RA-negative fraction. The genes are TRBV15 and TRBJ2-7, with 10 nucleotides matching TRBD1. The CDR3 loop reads CATSRDRGDEQYF. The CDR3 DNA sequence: TGTGCCACCAGCAGGGACAGGGGGGACGAGCAGTACTTC.